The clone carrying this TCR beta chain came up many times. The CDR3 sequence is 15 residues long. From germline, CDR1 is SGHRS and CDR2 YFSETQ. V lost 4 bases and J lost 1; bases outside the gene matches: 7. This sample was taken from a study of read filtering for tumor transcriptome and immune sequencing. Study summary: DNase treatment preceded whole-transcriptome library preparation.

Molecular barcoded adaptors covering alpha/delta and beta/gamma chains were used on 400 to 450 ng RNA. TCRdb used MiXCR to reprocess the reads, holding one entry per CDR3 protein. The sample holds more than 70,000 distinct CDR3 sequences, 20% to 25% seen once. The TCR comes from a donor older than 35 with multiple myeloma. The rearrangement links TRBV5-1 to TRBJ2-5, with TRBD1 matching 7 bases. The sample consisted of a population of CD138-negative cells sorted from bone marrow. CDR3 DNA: TGCGCCAGCAGCGAATACAGGGGCAGCCAAGAGACCCAGTACTTC. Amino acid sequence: CASSEYRGSQETQYF.